Shown below are 6 T cell receptor beta chains from a single sample sequenced in a study of T cell responses to AZD1222 COVID-19 vaccine (dated by TCRdb to the early 2020s). The sample's time point, from its label and the paper: baseline before first vaccination. The sample's treatment or condition label is to be understood as: meningococcal conjugate vaccine given as trial control. Libraries were built with the immunoSEQ multiplex PCR assay. In TCRdb, the immuneACCESS table is reduced to in-frame sequences with V and J assigned. These tables do not hold every clone; where another copy was compared, an unresolved V gene accounts for under half, and the others remain unexplained. The sample table shows 150,000 to 180,000 clones, and about 86% are seen once. Under 7% of the sample is taken by the ten largest. The specimen comprised peripheral blood, sampled on day 0 of MenACWY control vaccination. The receptors were sampled from an adult in good health.

The chain combines TRBV5-1 with TRBJ1-1; D remains unclear. V lost 6 bases to trimming and J lost 1 base, with 7 bases between them. CDR3 length: 12 amino acids. The germline CDR1 and CDR2 sequences are SGHRS and YFSETQ. The CDR3 here is CASNWGNTEAFF. The CDR3 DNA reads as TGCGCCAGCAATTGGGGGAACACTGAAGCTTTCTTT.

The V and J genes are TRBV7-3 and TRBJ2-2; TRBD2 matches 13 bases. The CDR3 covers 17 residues. Germline-derived CDR1 and CDR2 are SGHTA and FQGTGA. V was pared by 5 bases and J by 2 bases, with 5 bases of the junction left unmatched. CDR3 protein: CASSPGTSGTNTGELFF. CDR3 nucleotides: TGTGCCAGCAGCCCGGGGACTAGCGGGACTAACACCGGGGAGCTGTTTTTT.

The chain carries TRBV27 and TRBJ1-2, with 7 bases matching TRBD1. In germline, CDR1 is MNHEY, CDR2 SMNVEV (reference sequence). The length of the CDR3 is 14 residues. Trimming cost V 5 bases and J 3 bases; bases outside gene matches: 6. CDR3 nucleotides: TGTGCCAGCAGTCCGCTCGACAGGGACTATGGCTACACCTTC. It yields the protein CASSPLDRDYGYTF.

The chain recombines TRBV18 with TRBJ1-2; D is ambiguous. This CDR3 region has 15 residues. The V end was cut by 3 bases, the J end by 0 bases, with 11 bases between. Germline V CDR1 and CDR2: KGHSH, LQKENI. The CDR3 DNA sequence: TGTGCCAGCTCACCGGGAGGTGCCGCTAACTATGGCTACACCTTC. It specifies CASSPGGAANYGYTF.

The chain recombines TRBV28 with TRBJ1-1; 9 bases line up with TRBD1. Germline V gene sequence: CDR1 MDHEN, CDR2 SYDVKM. The CDR3 contains 14 residues. Germline trimming cut 5 bases from V and 11 bases from J; bases unmatched to any gene: 12. The CDR3 is CASSAGQGYEVAFF. The DNA for the CDR3 is TGTGCCAGCAGTGCGGGACAGGGCTATGAAGTGGCTTTCTTT.

The gene calls are TRBV30 and TRBJ1-1; D remains unclear. The CDR3 length is 14 residues. V gave up 0 bases and J gave up 4 bases, with 12 bases separating them. Germline-derived CDR1 and CDR2 are GTSNPN and SVGIG (reference sequence). The CDR3 region is CAWSVSAARTEAFF. CDR3 in DNA: TGTGCCTGGAGTGTTTCGGCAGCTCGCACTGAAGCTTTCTTT.